This entry lists 14 T cell receptor beta chains sequenced from one sample in a study of blood T cells in healthy people across ages (dated by TCRdb to the mid-2010s). Library preparation used 5' RACE. Data came from an Illumina HiSeq 2500. A second PCR of roughly 7 to 11 cycles was performed with a sample-barcoded 5' primer and a J-beta primer mix. TCRdb handled the public reads itself, with Q25 trimming in fastp and clone calling in MiXCR, and kept productive beta chains. Under each unique CDR3 protein, matching rows form one entry showing the most common genes and DNA. Counted in this sample were about 1.8 million distinct CDR3 sequences; approximately 50% of them appeared once. The ten largest clones capture about 2.1% of the sample. Sequenced material: blood. These receptors came from a woman between 35 and 50 years old in good health.

The chain carries TRBV10-3 and TRBJ1-1; D remains unclear. This CDR3 comprises 13 residues. Trimming left V 0 bases short and J 1 base short, with 3 bases between. Per the germline V gene, CDR1 is ENHRY and CDR2 is SYGVKD. The CDR3 coding sequence is TGTGCCATCAGTGAGTCGTCGAACACTGAAGCTTTCTTT. Amino acids: CAISESSNTEAFF.

This clonotype has more than one count but fewer than ten. The chain carries TRBV12-3 or TRBV12-4 and TRBJ1-6; tentative D call: TRBD1 (5 bases). V was shortened by 6 bases and J by 3 bases, with 9 bases between the two germline ends. This CDR3 comprises 14 residues. The CDR3 loop is CASRGGIYNSPLHF. As DNA, the CDR3 is TGTGCCAGCAGGGGGGGGATCTATAATTCACCCCTCCACTTT.

In this sample, this clonotype turned up a few times. The chain combines TRBV29-1 with TRBJ1-2; TRBD1 is a possible D gene (6 bases). CDR3 length equals 12 residues. Germline CDR1 reads SQVTM; CDR2 reads ANQGSEA. Trimming pared 4 bases from V and 5 bases from J, leaving 11 bases between. CDR3 loop: CSVADRGYGYTF. DNA for the CDR3: TGCAGCGTTGCGGACAGAGGATATGGCTACACCTTC.

The genes are TRBV7-8 and TRBJ2-4; D is ambiguous. Germline V gene lookup returns CDR1 SGHVS and CDR2 FQNEAQ. Trimming took off 1 base at V and 0 bases at J, with 16 bases between the two ends. The CDR3 spans 18 residues. The CDR3 bases are TGTGCCAGCAGCTTAGTAGGTCCAAGTAACCCAGCCAAAAACATTCAGTACTTC. It codes for CASSLVGPSNPAKNIQYF.

Remarks on this clonotype: At one boundary the junction diverges from the germline segment, which might be a read error. The chain is built from TRBV20-1 and TRBJ2-7; 7 bases agree with TRBD1. The germline V gene has CDR1 DFQATT and CDR2 SNEGSKA (reference sequence). CDR3 length: 16 residues. The CDR3: CSASNLDRRVAYGQYF. The DNA of the CDR3 is TGCAGTGCTAGCAACTTGGACAGGAGAGTTGCCTACGGGCAGTACTTC.

V gene TRBV20-1 combines with J gene TRBJ2-5; no reliable D call. Germline V lookup: CDR1 DFQATT, CDR2 SNEGSKA (reference sequence). V was shortened by 6 bases and J by 5 bases, with 19 bases between the two germline ends. The CDR3 is 14 amino acids. The CDR3: CSAPPLGLRETQYF. The CDR3 DNA follows: TGCAGTGCCCCCCCTCTCGGGCTTAGGGAGACCCAGTACTTC.

The chain combines TRBV5-1 with TRBJ2-1, with 10 bases aligning to TRBD2. The CDR3 has 16 amino acids. Germline CDR1 reads SGHRS; CDR2 reads YFSETQ. Trimming removed 0 bases from V and 4 bases from J; junction bases left unmatched: 4. DNA of the CDR3: TGCGCCAGCAGCTTGGTGTGGACTAGCGGATACAATGAGCAGTTCTTC. It yields the protein CASSLVWTSGYNEQFF. Full variable domain (remainder filled in from reference TRBV5-1 and TRBJ2-1): KAGVTQTPRYLIKTRGQQVTLSCSPISGHRSVSWYQQTPGQGLQFLFEYFSETQRNKGNFPGRFSGRQFSNSRSEMNVSTLELGDSALYLCASSLVWTSGYNEQFFGPGTRLTVL.

This chain links TRBV5-1 with TRBJ2-1, with 7 bases lining up with TRBD1. After removal of 0 bases from V and 2 bases from J, the junction contained 5 bases not matched to a gene. The CDR3 is 16 residues long. Germline V gene sequence: CDR1 SGHRS, CDR2 YFSETQ. Written as DNA, the CDR3 is TGCGCCAGCAGCTTGGCAGGGGGAATCACCTACAATGAGCAGTTCTTC. Amino acid sequence: CASSLAGGITYNEQFF. Supplemented by reference TRBV5-1 and TRBJ2-1, the full variable domain reads KAGVTQTPRYLIKTRGQQVTLSCSPISGHRSVSWYQQTPGQGLQFLFEYFSETQRNKGNFPGRFSGRQFSNSRSEMNVSTLELGDSALYLCASSLAGGITYNEQFFGPGTRLTVL.

A few counts support this clonotype. The rearrangement links TRBV4-2 to TRBJ2-5; the match to TRBD2 covers 9 bases. Germline V gene data show CDR1 as LGHNA and CDR2 as YNFKEQ. CDR3 size: 17 residues. V lost 1 base to trimming and J lost 2 bases; unmatched junction nucleotides: 8. This CDR3 reads CASSQGRASGEQETQYF. The DNA for the CDR3 is TGTGCCAGCAGCCAAGGGAGAGCTAGCGGGGAACAAGAGACCCAGTACTTC.

This clonotype came up a few times. The chain uses TRBV4-2 and TRBJ2-3; TRBD1 matches 7 bases. The CDR3 is made up of 15 amino acids. The V gene's germline CDR1 is LGHNA and CDR2 YNFKEQ. With V trimmed by 4 bases and J by 6 bases, 10 bases remained unmatched. The CDR3 region has the DNA TGTGCCAGCAGCCCGGTCAGAACAGGGGCGGATACGCAGTATTTT. It is translated as CASSPVRTGADTQYF.

This clonotype was found a few times. This sequence joins TRBV24-1 and TRBJ2-1, with 10 nucleotides matching TRBD1. The CDR3 is made up of 15 amino acids. CDR1 is KGHDR and CDR2 is SFDVKD in the germline V gene. V lost 2 bases, J lost 7 bases, and 4 bases stayed unmatched. The CDR3 protein is CATSDWGQGSNEQFF. The CDR3 DNA reads as TGTGCCACCAGTGATTGGGGACAGGGGTCGAATGAGCAGTTCTTC.

The rearrangement uses TRBV2 and TRBJ2-7; D is ambiguous. Germline V gene data show CDR1 as SNHLY and CDR2 as FYNNEI. V lost 6 bases to trimming and J lost 3 bases, with 15 bases between them. This CDR3 is 14 amino acids long. In DNA form, the CDR3 reads TGTGCCAGCAGAGGCACCGAGACACACTACGAGCAGTACTTC. This translates into CASRGTETHYEQYF.

The chain uses TRBV7-8 and TRBJ2-5; a possible D gene is TRBD2 (6 bases). CDR1 and CDR2 from the germline V gene are SGHVS and FQNEAQ. The CDR3 is 15 residues long. Between the trimmed V and J ends, which lost 0 bases and 2 bases, there was a span of 10 bases. The CDR3 nucleotides read TGTGCCAGCAGCTTAGCTACGGGAGAACAAGAGACCCAGTACTTC. As protein: CASSLATGEQETQYF.

This chain joins TRBV6-2 or TRBV6-3 and TRBJ1-6, with TRBD1 matching 7 bases. The CDR3 runs 16 residues. In germline, CDR1 is MNHEY, CDR2 SVGEGT. V dropped 5 bases and J dropped 5; count of bases not matched to a gene: 9. CDR3 nucleotides: TGTGCCAGCAGTGACCCGGGACAGCTTAATAATTCACCCCTCCACTTT. This encodes CASSDPGQLNNSPLHF.